Following are 18 T cell receptor beta chains from one sample sequenced in a study of shared clonotypes between healthy human individuals. Some clones are missing from TCRdb's copy, which holds only in-frame ones; the method was immunoSEQ multiplex PCR. Altogether roughly 1,000,000 clones are present, about 80% being singletons, with the ten largest covering approximately 0.5%. The sequenced material came from memory CD4+ T cells from PBMCs. Indicated subset: CD45RA-negative fraction. The receptors here all came from a man aged 18 to 30 in good health. Some clones in this sample may be carry-over from other donors' samples.

The gene calls are TRBV11-1 and TRBJ2-5; 8 bases line up with TRBD1. The DNA end lines up better with TRBJ2-7; the J call may be wrong. The germline CDR1 and CDR2 sequences are SGHAT and FQDESV (reference sequence). The CDR3 is 15 amino acids. CDR3 amino acids: CASSSRDRGGHEQYF. CDR3 nucleotide sequence: TGTGCCAGCAGCTCCCGTGACAGGGGAGGCCACGAGCAGTACTTC.

CDR3 in DNA: TGTGCCAGCAGCTCGACAGGGGGCGCAGGAGCTTTCTTT. Protein: CASSSTGGAGAFF. This chain connects TRBV7-9 to TRBJ1-1; 10 positions agree with TRBD1. Germline CDR1 reads SEHNR; CDR2 reads FQNEAQ (reference sequence). This CDR3 spans 13 amino acids. The trim removed 4 bases at V and 10 bases at J, leaving 6 bases unmatched.

This rearrangement joins TRBV7-9 to TRBJ1-4; weak D call: TRBD1 (5 bases). CDR3 length equals 16 residues. Trimming cost V 0 bases and J 7 bases, with 15 bases left between them. The germline V gene encodes CDR1 SEHNR and CDR2 FQNEAQ (reference sequence). The CDR3 bases are TGTGCCAGCAGCTTAGCTGGTGGGGGGGTTATTGAAAAACTGTTTTTT. Translating it yields CASSLAGGGVIEKLFF.

V usage is TRBV14 and J usage is TRBJ2-7; TRBD2 is a possible D gene (5 bases). V was cut by 1 base and J by 1 base, with 14 bases left in between. The germline gives CDR1 SGHDN, CDR2 FVKESK. The CDR3 has 16 amino acids. For the CDR3, the DNA is TGTGCCAGCAGCCAAGTCCGAGGGTCTCGATCCTACGAGCAGTACTTC. The encoded protein is CASSQVRGSRSYEQYF.

The chain is built from TRBV18 and TRBJ2-7; 7 bases fit TRBD1. The J segment lost 0 bases and the V segment lost 4 bases, leaving 9 bases of the junction unmatched. Germline CDR1 reads KGHSH; CDR2 reads LQKENI. CDR3 length: 16 amino acids. The CDR3 is CASSRGTVHSSYEQYF. The CDR3 nucleotides are TGTGCCAGCTCACGGGGGACAGTCCATAGCTCCTACGAGCAGTACTTC.

This sequence joins TRBV7-8 and TRBJ1-5; TRBD1 aligns across 8 bases. Germline V gene data show CDR1 as SGHVS and CDR2 as FQNEAQ. This CDR3 has 14 residues. V lost 8 bases, J lost 6 bases, and 9 bases stayed unmatched. CDR3 protein: CASDLTGGSQPQHF. CDR3 sequence (DNA): TGTGCCAGCGACTTAACAGGGGGTTCTCAGCCCCAGCATTTT.

The V and J genes are TRBV4-1 and TRBJ2-1, with 10 bases identical to TRBD2. Per the germline V gene, CDR1 is MGHRA and CDR2 is YSYEKL. The V segment lost 5 bases and the J segment 4 bases; nucleotides outside the gene matches: 8. The CDR3 covers 16 residues. Here the CDR3 reads CASSYAGTSVYNEQFF. The CDR3 DNA follows: TGCGCCAGCAGCTACGCCGGGACTAGCGTATACAATGAGCAGTTCTTC.

This clone was counted many times. The chain recombines TRBV6-4 with TRBJ2-3; D assignment may be TRBD1 or TRBD2 (5 bases each). The CDR3 runs 13 residues. V lost 2 bases and J 6 bases, leaving 9 bases between the germline ends. Germline lookup yields CDR1 MRHNA and CDR2 SNTAGT. CDR3 loop: CASSDRRGDTQYF. Here the CDR3 DNA reads TGTGCCAGCAGTGACCGTCGGGGCGATACGCAGTATTTT.

The genes are TRBV14 and TRBJ2-4, with TRBD1 matching 8 bases. CDR1 and CDR2 from the germline V gene are SGHDN and FVKESK. The V and J ends lost 4 bases and 9 bases, in that order; junction bases with no gene match: 8. CDR3 length: 14 residues. The CDR3 region is CASSPGTGYSIQYF. The CDR3 DNA sequence: TGTGCCAGCAGCCCTGGGACAGGCTATAGCATTCAGTACTTC.

The chain has TRBV5-4 and TRBJ2-3; 9 bases are shared with TRBD1. The CDR3 runs 14 residues. J lost 8 bases, V lost 0 bases, and 4 bases had no gene match. Germline V CDR1 and CDR2: SGHNT, YYREEE (reference sequence). The CDR3 region is CASSLGPDRGTQYF. Written as DNA, the CDR3 is TGTGCCAGCAGCTTGGGGCCGGACAGGGGTACGCAGTATTTT.

This chain links TRBV7-9 with TRBJ2-5, with 9 nucleotides matching TRBD1. This CDR3 spans 18 amino acids. Germline-derived CDR1 and CDR2 are SEHNR and FQNEAQ (reference sequence). Germline trimming cut 2 bases from V and 5 bases from J; bases unmatched to any gene: 15. In DNA, the CDR3 is TGTGCCAGCAGCTTAACTCCCCAGCCGGGACAGGGAGTTGAGACCCAGTACTTC. Amino acid sequence: CASSLTPQPGQGVETQYF.

The genes are TRBV7-8 and TRBJ2-3; 8 nucleotides line up with TRBD2. V shed 2 bases, J shed 3 bases, and the junction held 7 bases outside the gene matches. The length of the CDR3 is 16 residues. Per germline, CDR1 SGHVS and CDR2 FQNEAQ. The CDR3 sequence: CASSLNPGRGTDTQYF. CDR3 sequence (DNA): TGTGCCAGCAGCTTAAATCCCGGGAGGGGAACAGATACGCAGTATTTT.

The CDR3 spells CASSLTRTDDSNQPQHF. The DNA for the CDR3 is TGTGCCAGCAGCCTGACCAGGACAGATGATAGCAATCAGCCCCAGCATTTT. The chain couples TRBV28 to TRBJ1-5, with D tentatively TRBD1 (6 bases). The CDR3 spans 17 residues. Per the germline V gene, CDR1 is MDHEN and CDR2 is SYDVKM. Deletions cut 6 bases from V and 0 bases from J, with 18 bases between. The full variable domain, rest sourced from reference TRBV28 and TRBJ1-5, is DVKVTQSSRYLVKRTGEKVFLECVQDMDHENMFWYRQDPGLGLRLIYFSYDVKMKEKGDIPEGYSVSREKKERFSLILESASTNQTSMYLCASSLTRTDDSNQPQHFGDGTRLSIL.

The J gene is TRBJ1-5, the V gene TRBV10-2; D gene uncertain. The CDR3 consists of 13 residues. The V gene's germline CDR1 is WSHSY and CDR2 SAAADI. The germline V and J ends were trimmed by 1 base and 4 bases, with 5 bases remaining between them. In nucleotides, the CDR3 is TGCGCCAGCAGTGAGTGGTTAAATCAGCCCCAGCATTTT. This gives the protein CASSEWLNQPQHF.

The chain joins TRBV28 to TRBJ2-7, with D possibly matching TRBD1 (6 bases). CDR3 length: 14 residues. CDR1 is MDHEN and CDR2 is SYDVKM in the germline V gene. Deletions cut 6 bases from V and 3 bases from J, with 15 bases between. CDR3 sequence reads: CASRPGQNIYEQYF. The CDR3 nucleotides read TGTGCCAGCAGACCAGGACAGAACATCTACGAGCAGTACTTC. The full variable domain, its missing parts supplied by reference TRBV28 and TRBJ2-7, is DVKVTQSSRYLVKRTGEKVFLECVQDMDHENMFWYRQDPGLGLRLIYFSYDVKMKEKGDIPEGYSVSREKKERFSLILESASTNQTSMYLCASRPGQNIYEQYFGPGTRLTVT.

The V gene is TRBV9, the J gene TRBJ1-2, with D perhaps TRBD1 (5 bases). Germline CDR1 and CDR2: SGDLS and YYNGEE. Trimming stripped 1 base from V and 6 bases from J, with 10 bases between. The length of the CDR3 is 13 residues. The CDR3 region has the DNA TGTGCCAGCAGCGTAAAGCCAGGGAATGGCTACACCTTC. This sequence encodes CASSVKPGNGYTF.

On this clone: This sample includes further DNA sequences coding for the same CDR3. The chain links TRBV11-3 to TRBJ1-2; 8 bases match TRBD1. The junction had 4 bases not matched to a gene; V was cut back by 5 bases and J by 5 bases. CDR3 size: 13 residues. The germline V gene has CDR1 SGHNT and CDR2 YENEEA. The CDR3 spells CASSQTGGYGYTF. The CDR3 DNA reads TGTGCCAGCAGCCAAACAGGGGGTTATGGCTACACCTTC.

This clone is a singleton in its sample. CDR3: CASSLGLGNIQYF. CDR3 in DNA: TGTGCCAGCAGCTTAGGGTTGGGAAACATTCAGTACTTC. V gene TRBV7-2 combines with J gene TRBJ2-4; D is unclear. The V gene lost 1 base and the J gene lost 6 bases, with 7 bases spanning the gap. Germline values: CDR1 SGHTA, CDR2 FQGNSA. The CDR3 spans 13 residues.